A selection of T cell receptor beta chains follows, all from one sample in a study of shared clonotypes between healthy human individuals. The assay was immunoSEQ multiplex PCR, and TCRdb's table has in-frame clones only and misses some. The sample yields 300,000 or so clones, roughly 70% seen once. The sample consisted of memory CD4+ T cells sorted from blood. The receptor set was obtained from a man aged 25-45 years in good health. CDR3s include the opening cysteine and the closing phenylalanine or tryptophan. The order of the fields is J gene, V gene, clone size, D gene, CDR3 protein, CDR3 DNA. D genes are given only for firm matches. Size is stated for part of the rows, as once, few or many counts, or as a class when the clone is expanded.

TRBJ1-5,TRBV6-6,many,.,CASSPLNSNQPQHF,TGTGCCAGCAGTCCCCTAAATAGCAATCAGCCCCAGCATTTT
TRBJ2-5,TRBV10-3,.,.,CAIRMGGEPGQETQYF,TGTGCCATCAGGATGGGAGGTGAGCCGGGGCAAGAGACCCAGTACTTC
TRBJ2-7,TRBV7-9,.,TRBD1,CASSQSGQANF,TGTGCCAGCAGCCAATCGGGACAGGCCAACTTC
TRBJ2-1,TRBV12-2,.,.,CASRLDSGRGDFYNEQFF,TGTGCAAGTCGCTTGGATAGCGGGAGAGGGGACTTCTACAATGAGCAGTTCTTC
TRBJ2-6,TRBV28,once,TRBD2,CASSETSGRAGANVLTF,TGTGCCAGCAGTGAGACTAGCGGGAGGGCTGGGGCCAACGTCCTGACTTTC
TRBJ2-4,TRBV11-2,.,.,CASSLAGVVNIQYF,TGTGCCAGCAGCTTAGCAGGGGTGGTAAACATTCAGTACTTC
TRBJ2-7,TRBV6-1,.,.,CASRGDAGGYEQYF,TGTGCCAGCAGGGGTGACGCCGGCGGCTACGAGCAGTACTTC
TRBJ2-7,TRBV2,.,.,CASSEGSYYEQYF,TGTGCCAGCAGTGAGGGGTCGTACTACGAGCAGTACTTC
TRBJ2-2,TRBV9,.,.,CASSVDMATGELFF,TGTGCCAGCAGCGTAGATATGGCGACCGGGGAGCTGTTTTTT
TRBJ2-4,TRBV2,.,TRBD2,CASRDRTSGSRIGNIQYF,TGTGCCAGCAGGGACCGGACTAGCGGGAGTCGTATTGGAAACATTCAGTACTTC
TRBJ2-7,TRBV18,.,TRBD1,CASSQGAEGEQYF,TGTGCCAGCTCGCAGGGGGCGGAGGGCGAGCAGTACTTC
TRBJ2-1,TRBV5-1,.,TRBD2,CASSSGLADNRYNEQFF,TGCGCCAGCAGCTCCGGACTAGCGGATAACCGATACAATGAGCAGTTCTTC
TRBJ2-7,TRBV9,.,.,CASSAPYEQYF,TGTGCCAGCAGCGCCCCCTACGAGCAGTACTTC
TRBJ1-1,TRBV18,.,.,CASSLKQGENTEAFF,TGTGCCAGCTCACTGAAACAGGGAGAGAACACTGAAGCTTTCTTT
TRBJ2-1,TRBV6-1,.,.,CASKAEPFYNEQFF,TGTGCCAGCAAGGCAGAACCCTTTTACAATGAGCAGTTCTTC
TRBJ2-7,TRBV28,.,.,CASSLGPRSSYEQYF,TGTGCCAGCAGTTTAGGCCCCAGGAGCTCCTACGAGCAGTACTTC
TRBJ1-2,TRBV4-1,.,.,CASSQDGRDYGYTF,TGCGCCAGCAGCCAAGATGGCCGGGACTATGGCTACACCTTC
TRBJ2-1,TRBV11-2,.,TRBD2,CASSSSGSLGNEQFF,TGTGCCAGCAGCAGTAGCGGGAGTTTGGGCAATGAGCAGTTCTTC
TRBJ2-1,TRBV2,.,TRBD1,CASSLGQGGNEQFF,TGTGCCAGCAGTTTGGGACAGGGAGGCAATGAGCAGTTCTTC
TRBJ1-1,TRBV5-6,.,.,CASSLSGGRGWDTEAFF,TGTGCCAGTTCCCTTTCCGGGGGGCGCGGGTGGGACACTGAAGCTTTCTTT
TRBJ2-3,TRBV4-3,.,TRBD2,CASSPSAGGFTDTQYF,TGCGCCAGCAGCCCTTCAGCGGGAGGCTTCACAGATACGCAGTATTTT
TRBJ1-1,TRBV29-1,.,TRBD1,CSVRQGDFEAFF,TGCAGCGTCCGACAGGGGGATTTTGAAGCTTTCTTT
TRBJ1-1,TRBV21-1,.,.,CASRRRCTEAFF,TGTGCCAGTCGGCGGAGGTGCACTGAAGCTTTCTTT
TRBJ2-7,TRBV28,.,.,CATSRYEQYF,TGTGCCACCTCTAGGTACGAGCAGTACTTC
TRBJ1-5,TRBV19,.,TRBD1,CASSQDRDCHF,TGTGCCAGTAGCCAGGACAGGGATTGTCATTTT
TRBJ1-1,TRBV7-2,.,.,CASSPPKGLNTEAFF,TGTGCCAGCAGCCCCCCGAAGGGCCTGAACACTGAAGCTTTCTTT
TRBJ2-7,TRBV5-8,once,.,CASSVDTGHSYEQYF,TGTGCCAGCAGCGTAGACACGGGACACTCCTACGAGCAGTACTTC
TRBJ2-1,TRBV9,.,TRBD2,CASSGRLAGAREQFF,TGTGCCAGCAGCGGAAGACTAGCGGGAGCTCGAGAGCAGTTCTTC
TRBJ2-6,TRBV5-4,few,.,CASSSAGANVLTF,TGTGCCAGCAGCTCTGCTGGGGCCAACGTCCTGACTTTC
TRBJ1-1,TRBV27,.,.,CASQGRRNTEAFF,TGTGCCAGCCAGGGACGACGGAACACTGAAGCTTTCTTT
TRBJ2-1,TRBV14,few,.,CASSQGLEDEQFF,TGTGCCAGCAGCCAAGGTTTGGAGGATGAGCAGTTCTTC
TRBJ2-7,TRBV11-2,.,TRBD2,CASSLGLGTSIDEQYF,TGTGCCAGCAGCTTAGGGCTGGGGACTAGTATTGACGAGCAGTACTTC
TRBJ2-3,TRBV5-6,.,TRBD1,CASSLDLTGSADTQYF,TGTGCCAGCAGCTTGGACTTGACAGGGAGCGCAGATACGCAGTATTTT
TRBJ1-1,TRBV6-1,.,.,CASSEVGRGNTEAFF,TGTGCCAGCAGTGAAGTGGGCAGGGGGAACACTGAAGCTTTCTTT
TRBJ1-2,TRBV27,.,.,CASSPRGGETYGYTF,TGTGCCAGCAGTCCCCGCGGGGGTGAGACCTATGGCTACACCTTC
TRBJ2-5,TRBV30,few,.,CAWSGGTPQETQYF,TGTGCCTGGAGTGGAGGGACACCTCAAGAGACCCAGTACTTC
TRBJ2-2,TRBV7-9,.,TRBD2,CASSLSRGSGELFF,TGTGCCAGCAGCTTATCGCGGGGGTCCGGGGAGCTGTTTTTT
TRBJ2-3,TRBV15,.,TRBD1,CATSTGQGGTDTQYF,TGTGCCACCAGCACCGGACAGGGGGGAACAGATACGCAGTATTTT
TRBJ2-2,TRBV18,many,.,CASSPAAAGTGELFF,TGTGCCAGCTCACCTGCTGCAGCAGGCACCGGGGAGCTGTTTTTT
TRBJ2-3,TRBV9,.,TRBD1,CASSVDPHRGRFTDTQYF,TGTGCCAGCAGCGTAGATCCCCACAGGGGACGATTCACAGATACGCAGTATTTT
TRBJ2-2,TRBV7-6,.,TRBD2,CASSLEFLGSGHAGELFF,TGTGCCAGCAGCTTAGAGTTCCTGGGTAGCGGGCATGCCGGGGAGCTGTTTTTT
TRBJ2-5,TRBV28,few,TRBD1,CAGSRGQGEETQYF,TGTGCCGGATCTAGAGGACAGGGGGAAGAGACCCAGTACTTC
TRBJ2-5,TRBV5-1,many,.,CASSLGQIQETQYF,TGCGCCAGCAGCTTGGGGCAGATTCAAGAGACCCAGTACTTC
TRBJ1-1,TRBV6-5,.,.,CASSKTGYTEAFF,TGTGCCAGCAGCAAGACAGGCTACACTGAAGCTTTCTTT
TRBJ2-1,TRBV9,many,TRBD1,CASSAAGTGSYNEQFF,TGTGCCAGCAGCGCGGCCGGGACAGGATCCTACAATGAGCAGTTCTTC
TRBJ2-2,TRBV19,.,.,CASSIYPGTNTGELFF,TGTGCCAGTAGTATTTATCCGGGGACGAACACCGGGGAGCTGTTTTTT
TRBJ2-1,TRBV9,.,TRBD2,CASSVSPRTSGSYEQFF,TGTGCCAGCAGCGTATCCCCCCGGACTAGCGGGAGCTATGAGCAGTTCTTC
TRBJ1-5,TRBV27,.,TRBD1,CASSRNGQVSNQPQHF,TGTGCCAGCAGTAGAAACGGACAGGTGAGCAATCAGCCCCAGCATTTT
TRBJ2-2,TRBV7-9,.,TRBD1,CASSLGTGKIGELFF,TGTGCCAGCAGCTTAGGGACAGGGAAGATCGGGGAGCTGTTTTTT
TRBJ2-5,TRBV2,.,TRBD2,CASGREGQETQYF,TGTGCCAGCGGGCGGGAGGGACAAGAGACCCAGTACTTC
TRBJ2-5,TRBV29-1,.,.,CSVEARFGSGETQYF,TGCAGCGTTGAAGCGAGATTCGGGTCAGGAGAGACCCAGTACTTC
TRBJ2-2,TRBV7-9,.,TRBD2,CASSLPGLASRELFF,TGTGCCAGCAGCTTACCCGGACTAGCTAGTCGGGAGCTGTTTTTT
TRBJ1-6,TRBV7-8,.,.,CASSLHRHSYNSPLHF,TGTGCCAGCAGCTTACACAGACACTCCTATAATTCACCCCTCCACTTT
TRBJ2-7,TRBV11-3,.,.,CASSFGDGTNEQYF,TGTGCCAGCAGCTTCGGAGATGGGACCAACGAGCAGTACTTC
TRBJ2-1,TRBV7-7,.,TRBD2,CASSPGLAGVNEQFF,TGTGCCAGCAGCCCGGGGCTAGCGGGAGTAAATGAGCAGTTCTTC
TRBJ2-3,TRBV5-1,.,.,CASTEQGADTQYF,TGCGCCAGCACGGAACAGGGCGCGGATACGCAGTATTTT
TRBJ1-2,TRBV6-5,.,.,CASSERQDYGYTF,TGTGCCAGCAGTGAACGACAGGATTATGGCTACACCTTC
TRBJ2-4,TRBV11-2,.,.,CASSFGGEKKNIQYF,TGTGCCAGCAGCTTTGGTGGAGAAAAGAAAAACATTCAGTACTTC